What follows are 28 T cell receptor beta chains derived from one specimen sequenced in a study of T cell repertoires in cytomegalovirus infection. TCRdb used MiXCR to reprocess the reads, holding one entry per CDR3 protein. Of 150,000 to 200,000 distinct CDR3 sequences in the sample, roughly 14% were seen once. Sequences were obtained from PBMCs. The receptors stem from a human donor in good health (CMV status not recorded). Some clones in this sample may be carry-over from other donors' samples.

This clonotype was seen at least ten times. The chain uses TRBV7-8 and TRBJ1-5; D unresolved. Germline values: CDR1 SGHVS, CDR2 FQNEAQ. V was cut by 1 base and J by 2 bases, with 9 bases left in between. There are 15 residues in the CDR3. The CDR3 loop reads CASSLGGGGNQPQHF. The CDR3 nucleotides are TGTGCCAGCAGCTTAGGGGGAGGCGGCAATCAGCCCCAGCATTTT.

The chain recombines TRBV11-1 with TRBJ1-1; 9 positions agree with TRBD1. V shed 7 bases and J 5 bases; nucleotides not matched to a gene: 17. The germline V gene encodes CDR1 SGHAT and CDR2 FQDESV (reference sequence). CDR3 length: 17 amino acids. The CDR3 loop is CASTHWTDRGAGTEAFF. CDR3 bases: TGTGCCAGCACCCATTGGACGGACAGGGGCGCTGGGACTGAAGCTTTCTTT.

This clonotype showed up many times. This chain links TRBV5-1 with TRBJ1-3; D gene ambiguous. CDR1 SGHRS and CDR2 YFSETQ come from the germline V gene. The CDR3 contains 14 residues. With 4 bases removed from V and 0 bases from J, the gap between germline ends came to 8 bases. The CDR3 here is CASSREASGNTIYF. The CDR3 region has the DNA TGCGCCAGCAGCCGGGAAGCCTCTGGAAACACCATATATTTT.

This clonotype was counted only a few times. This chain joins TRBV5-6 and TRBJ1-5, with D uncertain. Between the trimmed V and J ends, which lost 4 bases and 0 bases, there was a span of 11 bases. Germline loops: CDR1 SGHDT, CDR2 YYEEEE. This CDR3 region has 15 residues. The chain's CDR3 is CASSQSTLSNQPQHF. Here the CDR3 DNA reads TGTGCCAGCAGCCAAAGTACCCTTAGCAATCAGCCCCAGCATTTT.

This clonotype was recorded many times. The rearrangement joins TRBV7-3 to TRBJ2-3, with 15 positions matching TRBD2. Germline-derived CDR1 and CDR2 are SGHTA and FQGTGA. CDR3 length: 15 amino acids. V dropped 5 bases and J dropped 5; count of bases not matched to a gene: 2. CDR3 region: CASSKGLAGGDTQYF. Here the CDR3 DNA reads TGTGCCAGCAGCAAGGGACTAGCGGGAGGAGATACGCAGTATTTT.

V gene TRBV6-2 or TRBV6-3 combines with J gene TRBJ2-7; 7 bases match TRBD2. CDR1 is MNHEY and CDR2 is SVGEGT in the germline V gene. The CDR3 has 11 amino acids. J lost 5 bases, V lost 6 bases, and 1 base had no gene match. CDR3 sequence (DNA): TGTGCCAGCAGGGCGGGGGACGAGCAGTACTTC. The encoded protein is CASRAGDEQYF.

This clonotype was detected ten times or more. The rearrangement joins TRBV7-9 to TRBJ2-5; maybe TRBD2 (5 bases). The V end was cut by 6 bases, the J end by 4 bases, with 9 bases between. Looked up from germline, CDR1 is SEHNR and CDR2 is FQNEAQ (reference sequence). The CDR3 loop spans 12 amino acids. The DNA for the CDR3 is TGTGCCAGCAGTCGAGGGAGAGAGACCCAGTACTTC. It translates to CASSRGRETQYF.

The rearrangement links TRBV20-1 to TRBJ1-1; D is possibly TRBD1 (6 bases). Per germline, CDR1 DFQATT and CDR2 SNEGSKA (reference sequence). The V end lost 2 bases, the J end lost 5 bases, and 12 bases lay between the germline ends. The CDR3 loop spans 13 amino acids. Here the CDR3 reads CSARSGAGTEAFF. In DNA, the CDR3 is TGCAGTGCTAGATCGGGGGCAGGAACTGAAGCTTTCTTT.

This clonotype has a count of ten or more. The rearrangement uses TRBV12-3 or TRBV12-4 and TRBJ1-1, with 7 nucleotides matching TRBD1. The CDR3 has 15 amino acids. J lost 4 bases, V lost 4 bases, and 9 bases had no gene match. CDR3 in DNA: TGTGCCAGCAGTTCCCCACAGGGGATTAGCACTGAAGCTTTCTTT. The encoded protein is CASSSPQGISTEAFF.

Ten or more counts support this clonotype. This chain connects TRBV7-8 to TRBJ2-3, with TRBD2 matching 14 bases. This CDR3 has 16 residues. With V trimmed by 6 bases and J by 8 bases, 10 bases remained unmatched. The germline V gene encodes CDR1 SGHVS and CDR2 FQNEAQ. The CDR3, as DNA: TGTGCCAGCAGACCCCGACTAGCGGGAGGGCAACGTACGCAGTATTTT. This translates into CASRPRLAGGQRTQYF.

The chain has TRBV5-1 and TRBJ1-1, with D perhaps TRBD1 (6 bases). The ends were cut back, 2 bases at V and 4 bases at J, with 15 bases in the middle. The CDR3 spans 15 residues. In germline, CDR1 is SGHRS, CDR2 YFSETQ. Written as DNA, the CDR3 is TGCGCCAGCAGCTTAACCACAGGGATTCGCACTGAAGCTTTCTTT. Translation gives CASSLTTGIRTEAFF.

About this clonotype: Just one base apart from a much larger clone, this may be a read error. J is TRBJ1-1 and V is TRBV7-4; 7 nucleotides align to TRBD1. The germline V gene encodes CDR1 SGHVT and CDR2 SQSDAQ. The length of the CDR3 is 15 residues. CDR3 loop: CAGSLIMGQYTEAFF. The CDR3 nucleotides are TGTGCCGGCAGCTTAATCATGGGACAGTACACTGAAGCTTTCTTT.

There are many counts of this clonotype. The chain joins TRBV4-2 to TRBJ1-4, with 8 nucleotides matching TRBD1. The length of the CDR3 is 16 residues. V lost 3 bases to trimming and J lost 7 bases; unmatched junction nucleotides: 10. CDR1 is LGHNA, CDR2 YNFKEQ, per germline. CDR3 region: CASSQATGTGTEKLFF. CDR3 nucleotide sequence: TGTGCCAGCAGCCAGGCTACCGGGACAGGCACTGAAAAACTGTTTTTT.

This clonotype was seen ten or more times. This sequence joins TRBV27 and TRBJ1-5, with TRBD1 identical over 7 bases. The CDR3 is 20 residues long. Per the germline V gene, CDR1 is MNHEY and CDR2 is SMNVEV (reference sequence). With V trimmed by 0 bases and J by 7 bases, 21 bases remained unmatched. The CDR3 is CASSLSGDVGYRGAGQPQHF. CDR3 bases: TGTGCCAGCAGTTTATCCGGGGATGTAGGATACAGGGGCGCGGGGCAGCCCCAGCATTTT.

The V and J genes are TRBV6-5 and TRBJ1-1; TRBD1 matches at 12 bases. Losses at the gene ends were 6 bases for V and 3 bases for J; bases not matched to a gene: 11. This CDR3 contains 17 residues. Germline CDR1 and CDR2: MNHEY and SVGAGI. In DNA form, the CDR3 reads TGTGCCAGCAGATCATTAGGGACAGGGGGCCTAGACACTGAAGCTTTCTTT. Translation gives CASRSLGTGGLDTEAFF.

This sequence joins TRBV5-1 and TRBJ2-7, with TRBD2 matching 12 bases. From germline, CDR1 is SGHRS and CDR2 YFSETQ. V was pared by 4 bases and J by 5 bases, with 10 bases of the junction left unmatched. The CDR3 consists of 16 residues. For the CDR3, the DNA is TGCGCCAGCAGCCACCCGACTAGCGGGAGAAGGAACGAGCAGTACTTC. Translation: CASSHPTSGRRNEQYF.

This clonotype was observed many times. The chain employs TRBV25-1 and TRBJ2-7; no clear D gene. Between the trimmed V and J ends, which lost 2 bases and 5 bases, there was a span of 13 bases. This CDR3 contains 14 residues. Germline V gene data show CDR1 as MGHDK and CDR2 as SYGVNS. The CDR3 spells CASSEVGGGHEQYF. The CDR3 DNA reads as TGTGCCAGCAGTGAAGTCGGCGGTGGGCACGAGCAGTACTTC.

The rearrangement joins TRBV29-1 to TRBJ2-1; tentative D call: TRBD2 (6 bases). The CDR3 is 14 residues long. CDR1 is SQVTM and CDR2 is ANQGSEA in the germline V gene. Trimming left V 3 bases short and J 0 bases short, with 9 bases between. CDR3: CSVDSGSSYNEQFF. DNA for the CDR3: TGCAGCGTTGATAGCGGAAGCTCCTACAATGAGCAGTTCTTC.

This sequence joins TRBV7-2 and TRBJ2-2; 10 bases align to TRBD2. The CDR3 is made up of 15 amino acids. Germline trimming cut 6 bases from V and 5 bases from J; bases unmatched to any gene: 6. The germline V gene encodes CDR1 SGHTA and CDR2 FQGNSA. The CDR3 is CASSLGLAMTGELFF. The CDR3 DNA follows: TGTGCCAGCAGTCTGGGACTAGCGATGACCGGGGAGCTGTTTTTT. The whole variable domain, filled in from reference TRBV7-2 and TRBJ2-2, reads GAGVSQSPSNKVTEKGKDVELRCDPISGHTALYWYRQSLGQGLEFLIYFQGNSAPDKSGLPSDRFSAERTGGSVSTLTIQRTQQEDSAVYLCASSLGLAMTGELFFGEGSRLTVL.

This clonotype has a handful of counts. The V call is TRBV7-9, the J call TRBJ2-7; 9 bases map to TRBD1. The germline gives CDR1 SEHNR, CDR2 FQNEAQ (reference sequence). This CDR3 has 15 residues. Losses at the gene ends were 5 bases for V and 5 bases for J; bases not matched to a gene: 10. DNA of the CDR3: TGTGCCAGCAGCCCGAACGGACAGGGGCTCGACGAGCAGTACTTC. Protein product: CASSPNGQGLDEQYF. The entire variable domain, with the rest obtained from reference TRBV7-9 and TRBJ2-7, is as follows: DTGVSQNPRHKITKRGQNVTFRCDPISEHNRLYWYRQTLGQGPEFLTYFQNEAQLEKSRLLSDRFSAERPKGSFSTLEIQRTEQGDSAMYLCASSPNGQGLDEQYFGPGTRLTVT.

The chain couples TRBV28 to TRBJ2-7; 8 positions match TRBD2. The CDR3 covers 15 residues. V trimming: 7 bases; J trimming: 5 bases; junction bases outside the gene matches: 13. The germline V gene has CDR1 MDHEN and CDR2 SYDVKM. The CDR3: CASTVQERGKNEQYF. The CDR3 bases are TGTGCCAGCACCGTCCAGGAGCGGGGGAAGAACGAGCAGTACTTC.

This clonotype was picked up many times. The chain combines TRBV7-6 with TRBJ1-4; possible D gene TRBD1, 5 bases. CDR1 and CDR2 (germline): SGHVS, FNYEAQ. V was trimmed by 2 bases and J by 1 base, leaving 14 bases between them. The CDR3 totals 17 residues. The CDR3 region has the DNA TGTGCCAGCAGCTTACGGCGGGGCGAGGGAACTAATGAAAAACTGTTTTTT. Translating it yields CASSLRRGEGTNEKLFF.

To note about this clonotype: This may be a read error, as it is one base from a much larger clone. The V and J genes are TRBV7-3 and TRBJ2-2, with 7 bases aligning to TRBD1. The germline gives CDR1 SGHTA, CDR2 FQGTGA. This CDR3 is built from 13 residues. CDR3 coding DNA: TGTGCCAGCAGCTCGGGACAGCCCGGGGAGCTGATTTTT. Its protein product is CASSSGQPGELIF.

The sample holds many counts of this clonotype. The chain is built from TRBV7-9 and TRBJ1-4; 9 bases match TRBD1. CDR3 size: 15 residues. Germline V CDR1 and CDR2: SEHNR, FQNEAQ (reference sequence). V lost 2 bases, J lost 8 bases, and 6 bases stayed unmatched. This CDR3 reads CASSLNTGQGEKLFF. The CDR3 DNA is TGTGCCAGCAGCTTAAACACAGGACAGGGGGAAAAACTGTTTTTT.

The CDR3 sequence is CASRPGTSGAYEQYF. DNA for the CDR3: TGTGCCAGCAGACCCGGGACTAGCGGGGCCTACGAGCAGTACTTC. This chain connects TRBV6-6 to TRBJ2-7, with 13 bases that match TRBD2. Germline V CDR1 and CDR2: MNHNY, SVGAGI (reference sequence). This CDR3 region has 15 residues. The J segment lost 2 bases and the V segment lost 6 bases, leaving 4 bases of the junction unmatched.

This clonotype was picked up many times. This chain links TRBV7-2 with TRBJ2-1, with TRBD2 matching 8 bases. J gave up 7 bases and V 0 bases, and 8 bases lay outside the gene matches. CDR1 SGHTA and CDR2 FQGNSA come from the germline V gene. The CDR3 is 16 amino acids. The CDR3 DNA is TGTGCCAGCAGCTTAGCGCGGAGCGGGAGATTGAATGAGCAGTTCTTC. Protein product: CASSLARSGRLNEQFF.

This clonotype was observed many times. CDR3 sequence (DNA): TGTGCCAGCAGCTCCCGGGGAGGGGAGGCCCCTCAGCCCCAGCATTTT. The encoded protein is CASSSRGGEAPQPQHF. The rearrangement links TRBV7-2 to TRBJ1-5, with a tentative D call TRBD1 (5 bases). The CDR3 spans 16 residues. The V gene lost 4 bases and the J gene lost 6 bases, with 19 bases spanning the gap. The V gene's germline CDR1 is SGHTA and CDR2 FQGNSA.

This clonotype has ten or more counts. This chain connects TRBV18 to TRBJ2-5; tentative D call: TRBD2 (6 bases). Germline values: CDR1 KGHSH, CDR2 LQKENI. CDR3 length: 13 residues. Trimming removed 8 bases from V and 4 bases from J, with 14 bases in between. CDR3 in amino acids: CASHPGLSETQYF. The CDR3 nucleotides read TGTGCCAGCCACCCGGGACTTTCAGAGACCCAGTACTTC.